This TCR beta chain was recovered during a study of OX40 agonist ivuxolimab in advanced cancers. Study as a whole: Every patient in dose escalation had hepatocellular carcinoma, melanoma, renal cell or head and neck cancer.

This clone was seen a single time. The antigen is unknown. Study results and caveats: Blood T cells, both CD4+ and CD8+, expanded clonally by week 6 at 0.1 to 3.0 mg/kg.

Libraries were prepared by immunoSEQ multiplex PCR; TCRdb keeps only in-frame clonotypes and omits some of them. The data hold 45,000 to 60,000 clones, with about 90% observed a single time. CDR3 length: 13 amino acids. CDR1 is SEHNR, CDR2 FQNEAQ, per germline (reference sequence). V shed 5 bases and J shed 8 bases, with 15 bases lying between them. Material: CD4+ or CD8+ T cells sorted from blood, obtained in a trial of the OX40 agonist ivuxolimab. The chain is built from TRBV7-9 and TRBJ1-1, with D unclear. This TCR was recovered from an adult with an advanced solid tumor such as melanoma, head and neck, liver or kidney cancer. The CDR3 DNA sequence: TGTGCCAGCAGCGAGACCCGTTTGGGGGAAGCTTTCTTT. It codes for CASSETRLGEAFF. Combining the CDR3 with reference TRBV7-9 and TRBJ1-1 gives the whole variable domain DTGVSQNPRHKITKRGQNVTFRCDPISEHNRLYWYRQTLGQGPEFLTYFQNEAQLEKSRLLSDRFSAERPKGSFSTLEIQRTEQGDSAMYLCASSETRLGEAFFGQGTRLTVV.